The entry below gives a single T cell receptor (beta chain) sequence along with its context. The sample comes from a study of blood T cell repertoires in COVID-19. Study-level background: Samples came from the United States, Italy and Spain, spanning acute and convalescent COVID-19. The analysed material was cDNA or gDNA that came from T cells, B-cell-depleted T cells, or PBMCs.

The CDR3 has 15 residues. Germline V gene data show CDR1 as SGHRS and CDR2 as YFSETQ. V gave up 2 bases and J gave up 6 bases; unmatched junction bases: 5. Per the original methods: The authors estimated nucleated cell counts from reference gene primer amplification. Produced via immunoSEQ multiplex PCR; TCRdb's table is partial and in-frame only. D and trimming come from the DNA, and the V and J calls and clone size come from that table. Here the sample spans approximately 140,000 clones, around 80% being singletons. Sequences were obtained from peripheral blood. The V gene is TRBV5-1, the J gene TRBJ2-1; 10 bases fit TRBD2. This TCR derives from a man aged 60-69 years with acute or convalescent COVID-19. For the CDR3, the DNA is TGCGCCAGCAGCTTACTAGCGGGAATGGGCAATGAGCAGTTCTTC. Amino acids: CASSLLAGMGNEQFF.